This TCR beta chain was identified during a study of blood T cell repertoires in COVID-19. About the research overall: PBMCs, B-cell-depleted T cells, or T cells were the source of the cDNA or gDNA that made up the material.

TCRdb's table, derived via immunoSEQ multiplex PCR, lists solely in-frame clones and lacks some. The sample gives about 280,000 clones, around 88% of which show up once; about 6.1% is in the top ten. There are 14 residues in the CDR3. Germline lookup yields CDR1 SGHAT and CDR2 FQNNGV. Trimming pared 0 bases from V and 12 bases from J, leaving 12 bases between. The sequence came from a woman aged 40 to 55 who had recovered from COVID-19. The chain recombines TRBV11-2 with TRBJ1-6; D is possibly TRBD1 (5 bases). Sequenced sample: PBMCs or T cells enriched from blood (not recorded which). The chain's CDR3 is CASSLDLRGQPLHF. For the CDR3, the DNA is TGTGCCAGCAGCTTAGATCTGCGGGGCCAACCCCTCCACTTT.